These 11 T cell receptor beta chains were all obtained from the same sample, sequenced in a study of blood T cell repertoires in COVID-19. Clones were sequenced by immunoSEQ multiplex PCR, and TCRdb holds only the in-frame ones, with some missing. The data contain about 160,000 clones, around nine tenths of them singletons. Sequenced input: peripheral blood. These receptors were taken from a man aged 60-69 years with active or convalescent COVID-19.

This sequence joins TRBV6-4 and TRBJ1-1; D is possibly TRBD1 (6 bases). CDR1 MRHNA and CDR2 SNTAGT come from the germline V gene. The CDR3 spans 13 residues. Trimming cost V 7 bases and J 4 bases, with 13 bases left between them. The DNA of the CDR3 is TGTGCCAGCATTCCCCAGGGGAGCACTGAAGCTTTCTTT. Amino acid sequence: CASIPQGSTEAFF.

This rearrangement joins TRBV27 to TRBJ2-1; TRBD2 agrees at 8 bases. Germline CDR1 and CDR2: MNHEY and SMNVEV (reference sequence). V was pared by 0 bases and J by 11 bases, with 9 bases of the junction left unmatched. The CDR3 contains 15 residues. CDR3 sequence (DNA): TGTGCCAGCAGTTTATCTCCCGGACTAGCCGAAAAGCAGTTCTTC. Its protein product is CASSLSPGLAEKQFF.

This clone has just a few counts. The rearrangement uses TRBV5-1 and TRBJ1-1; the match to TRBD1 covers 9 bases. CDR1 is SGHRS and CDR2 is YFSETQ in the germline V gene. The CDR3 totals 14 residues. The V segment lost 3 bases and the J segment 1 base; nucleotides outside the gene matches: 1. CDR3 DNA: TGCGCCAGCAGCTGGGGACAGGGGAACACTGAAGCTTTCTTT. This sequence encodes CASSWGQGNTEAFF.

Written as DNA, the CDR3 is TGCGCCAGCAGAGGGTCGGGGAATGAAAAACTGTTTTTT. Amino acid sequence: CASRGSGNEKLFF. The rearrangement links TRBV10-2 to TRBJ1-4; D gene uncertain. V gave up 6 bases and J gave up 5 bases, with 10 bases separating them. This CDR3 region has 13 residues. Per the germline V gene, CDR1 is WSHSY and CDR2 is SAAADI.

The V gene is TRBV2, the J gene TRBJ1-3; TRBD1 aligns across 7 bases. V shed 2 bases, J shed 5 bases, and the junction held 3 bases outside the gene matches. The V gene's germline CDR1 is SNHLY and CDR2 FYNNEI. The CDR3 is 14 residues long. The CDR3: CASSELDRRNTIYF. CDR3 sequence (DNA): TGTGCCAGCAGTGAATTGGACAGGAGAAACACCATATATTTT.

This clone was seen only once. J is TRBJ1-6 and V is TRBV7-2; TRBD1 matches 12 bases. CDR3 size: 16 residues. From germline, CDR1 is SGHTA and CDR2 FQGNSA. With V trimmed by 7 bases and J by 9 bases, 10 bases remained unmatched. This CDR3 is CASNPGDRGRGSPLHF. The CDR3 DNA is TGTGCCAGCAACCCAGGGGACAGGGGGCGGGGTTCACCCCTCCACTTT.

This clone is a singleton in its sample. This chain uses TRBV7-8 with TRBJ1-5, with D possibly matching TRBD1 (5 bases). The length of the CDR3 is 16 residues. Trimming took off 3 bases at V and 2 bases at J, with 14 bases between the two ends. CDR1 and CDR2 (germline): SGHVS, FQNEAQ. The CDR3 loop is CASSLNFRVGNQPQHF. The CDR3 nucleotides are TGTGCCAGCAGCTTGAACTTCAGGGTAGGCAATCAGCCCCAGCATTTT.

This rearrangement joins TRBV20-1 to TRBJ2-4, with D unclear. In germline, CDR1 is DFQATT, CDR2 SNEGSKA (reference sequence). The CDR3 is 14 residues long. Trimming pared 3 bases from V and 0 bases from J, leaving 9 bases between. CDR3 sequence: CSASLWLAKNIQYF. CDR3 bases: TGCAGTGCTAGTTTGTGGCTAGCCAAAAACATTCAGTACTTC.

The sample holds a few counts of this clone. The chain links TRBV5-1 to TRBJ1-1; D not certain. The CDR3 runs 13 residues. Germline CDR1 SGHRS, CDR2 YFSETQ. V was shortened by 1 base and J by 6 bases, with 10 bases between the two germline ends. The chain's CDR3 is CASSLRQVSEAFF. In DNA, the CDR3 is TGCGCCAGCAGCTTGCGACAAGTTTCTGAAGCTTTCTTT.

The genes are TRBV7-9 and TRBJ2-5; 7 bases agree with TRBD1. The CDR3 contains 15 residues. Germline values: CDR1 SEHNR, CDR2 FQNEAQ (reference sequence). Trimming cost V 5 bases and J 0 bases; bases outside gene matches: 6. CDR3 residues: CASSIRGRDQETQYF. CDR3 DNA: TGTGCCAGCAGCATTAGGGGGCGCGACCAAGAGACCCAGTACTTC. The complete variable domain, with remaining parts taken from reference TRBV7-9 and TRBJ2-5, reads DTGVSQNPRHKITKRGQNVTFRCDPISEHNRLYWYRQTLGQGPEFLTYFQNEAQLEKSRLLSDRFSAERPKGSFSTLEIQRTEQGDSAMYLCASSIRGRDQETQYFGPGTRLLVL.

The chain links TRBV11-2 to TRBJ1-1, with D possibly being TRBD1 (5 bases). In germline, CDR1 is SGHAT, CDR2 FQNNGV. CDR3 length: 13 amino acids. V lost 7 bases to trimming and J lost 7 bases, with 16 bases between them. The CDR3 loop is CASIEGRVSEAFF. Written as DNA, the CDR3 is TGTGCCAGCATCGAAGGCAGGGTAAGTGAAGCTTTCTTT.